The TCR beta chain described here comes from a study of T cell changes during pregnancy in multiple sclerosis. CDR1 and CDR2 from the germline V gene are SGHVS and FNYEAQ. V dropped 5 bases and J dropped 1 base, with 11 bases sitting between them. The length of the CDR3 is 14 residues. Profiled with immunoSEQ multiplex PCR; TCRdb holds only in-frame clones, not every one. Here the sample spans fewer than 90,000 clones, approximately 94% being singletons. The sample was peripheral blood, taken in the third trimester of pregnancy. The rearrangement joins TRBV7-6 to TRBJ1-1; no firm D call. The source of this sequence is a female donor with multiple sclerosis, enrolled in a pregnancy study. CDR3 amino acids: CASSPLVENTEAFF. For the CDR3, the DNA is TGTGCCAGCAGCCCTCTGGTAGAGAACACTGAAGCTTTCTTT.